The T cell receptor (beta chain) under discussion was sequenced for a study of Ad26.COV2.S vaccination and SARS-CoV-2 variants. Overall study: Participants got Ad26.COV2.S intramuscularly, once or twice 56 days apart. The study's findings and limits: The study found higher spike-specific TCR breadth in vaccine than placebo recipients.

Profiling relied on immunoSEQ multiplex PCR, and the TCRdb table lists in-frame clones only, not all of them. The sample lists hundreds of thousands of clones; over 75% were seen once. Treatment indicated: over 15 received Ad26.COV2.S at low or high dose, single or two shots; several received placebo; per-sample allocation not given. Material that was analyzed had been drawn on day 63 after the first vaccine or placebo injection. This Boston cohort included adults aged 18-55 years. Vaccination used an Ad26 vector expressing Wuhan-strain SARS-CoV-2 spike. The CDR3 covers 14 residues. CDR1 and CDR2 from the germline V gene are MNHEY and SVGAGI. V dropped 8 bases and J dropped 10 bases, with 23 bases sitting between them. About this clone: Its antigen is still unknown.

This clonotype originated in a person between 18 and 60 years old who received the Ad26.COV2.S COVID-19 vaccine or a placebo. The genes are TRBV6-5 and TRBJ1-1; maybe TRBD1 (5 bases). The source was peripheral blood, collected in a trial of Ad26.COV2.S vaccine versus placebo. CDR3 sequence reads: CASFSLNRGRVAFF. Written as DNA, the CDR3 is TGTGCCAGCTTCTCACTAAACCGGGGGAGGGTAGCTTTCTTT.